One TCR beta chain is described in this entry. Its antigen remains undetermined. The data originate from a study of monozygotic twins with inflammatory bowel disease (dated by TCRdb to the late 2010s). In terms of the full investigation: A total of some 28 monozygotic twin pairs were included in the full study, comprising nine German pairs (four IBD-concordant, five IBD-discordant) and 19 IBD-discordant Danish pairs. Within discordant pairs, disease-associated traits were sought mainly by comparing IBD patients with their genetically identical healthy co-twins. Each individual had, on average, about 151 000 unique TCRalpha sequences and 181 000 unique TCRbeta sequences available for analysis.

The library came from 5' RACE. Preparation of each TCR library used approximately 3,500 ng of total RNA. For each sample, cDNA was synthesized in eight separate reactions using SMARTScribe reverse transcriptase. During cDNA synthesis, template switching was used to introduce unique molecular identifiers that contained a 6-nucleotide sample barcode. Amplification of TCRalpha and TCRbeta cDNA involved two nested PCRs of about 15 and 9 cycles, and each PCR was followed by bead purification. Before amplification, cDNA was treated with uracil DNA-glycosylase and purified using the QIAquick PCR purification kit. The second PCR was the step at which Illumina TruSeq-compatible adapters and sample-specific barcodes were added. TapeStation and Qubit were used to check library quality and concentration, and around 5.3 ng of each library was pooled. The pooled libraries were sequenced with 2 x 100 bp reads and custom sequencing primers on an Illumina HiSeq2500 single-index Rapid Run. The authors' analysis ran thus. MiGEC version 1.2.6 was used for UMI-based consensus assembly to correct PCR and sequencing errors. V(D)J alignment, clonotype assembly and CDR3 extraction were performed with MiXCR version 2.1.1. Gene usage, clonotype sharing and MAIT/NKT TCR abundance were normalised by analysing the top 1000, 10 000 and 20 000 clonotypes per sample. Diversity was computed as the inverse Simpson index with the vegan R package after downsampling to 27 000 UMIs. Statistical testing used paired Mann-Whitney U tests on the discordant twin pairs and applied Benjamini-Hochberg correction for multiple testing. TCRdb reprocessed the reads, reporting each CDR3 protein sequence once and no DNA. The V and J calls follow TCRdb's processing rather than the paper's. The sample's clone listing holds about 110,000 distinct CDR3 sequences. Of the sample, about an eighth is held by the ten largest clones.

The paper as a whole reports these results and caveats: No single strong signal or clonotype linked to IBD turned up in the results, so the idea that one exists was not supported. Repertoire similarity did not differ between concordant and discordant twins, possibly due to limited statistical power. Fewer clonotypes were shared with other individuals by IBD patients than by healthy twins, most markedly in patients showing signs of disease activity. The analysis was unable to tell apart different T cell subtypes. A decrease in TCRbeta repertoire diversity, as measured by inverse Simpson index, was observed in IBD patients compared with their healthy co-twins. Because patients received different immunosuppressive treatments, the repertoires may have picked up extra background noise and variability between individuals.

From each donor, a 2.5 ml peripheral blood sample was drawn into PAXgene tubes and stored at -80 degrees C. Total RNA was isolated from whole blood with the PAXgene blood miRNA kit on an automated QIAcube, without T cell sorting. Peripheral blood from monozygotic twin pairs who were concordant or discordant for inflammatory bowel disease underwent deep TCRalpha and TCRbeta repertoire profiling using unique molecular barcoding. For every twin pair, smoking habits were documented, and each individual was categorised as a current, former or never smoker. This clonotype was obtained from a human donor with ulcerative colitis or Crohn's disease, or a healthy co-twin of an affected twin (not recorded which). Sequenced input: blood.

CDR3 protein: CASSLAAGVSTDTQYF. In this chain, TRBV7-6 is recombined with TRBJ2-3; without DNA, the TCRdb call of TRBD1 cannot be checked. From the germline V gene, CDR1 is SGHVS and CDR2 is FNYEAQ. The CDR3 goes from the cysteine to the phenylalanine over 16 residues. No DNA sequence is on record.